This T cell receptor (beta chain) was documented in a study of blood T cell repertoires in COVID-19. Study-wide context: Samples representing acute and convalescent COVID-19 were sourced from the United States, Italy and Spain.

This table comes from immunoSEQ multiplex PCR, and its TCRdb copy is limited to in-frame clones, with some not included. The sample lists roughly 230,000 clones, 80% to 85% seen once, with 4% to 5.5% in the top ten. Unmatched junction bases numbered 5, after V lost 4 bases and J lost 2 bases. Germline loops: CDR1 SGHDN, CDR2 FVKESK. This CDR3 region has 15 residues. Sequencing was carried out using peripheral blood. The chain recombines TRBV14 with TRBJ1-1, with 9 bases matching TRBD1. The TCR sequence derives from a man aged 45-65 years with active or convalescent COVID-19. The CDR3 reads CASSPHRGQNTEAFF. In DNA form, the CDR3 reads TGTGCCAGCAGCCCCCACAGGGGGCAAAACACTGAAGCTTTCTTT.